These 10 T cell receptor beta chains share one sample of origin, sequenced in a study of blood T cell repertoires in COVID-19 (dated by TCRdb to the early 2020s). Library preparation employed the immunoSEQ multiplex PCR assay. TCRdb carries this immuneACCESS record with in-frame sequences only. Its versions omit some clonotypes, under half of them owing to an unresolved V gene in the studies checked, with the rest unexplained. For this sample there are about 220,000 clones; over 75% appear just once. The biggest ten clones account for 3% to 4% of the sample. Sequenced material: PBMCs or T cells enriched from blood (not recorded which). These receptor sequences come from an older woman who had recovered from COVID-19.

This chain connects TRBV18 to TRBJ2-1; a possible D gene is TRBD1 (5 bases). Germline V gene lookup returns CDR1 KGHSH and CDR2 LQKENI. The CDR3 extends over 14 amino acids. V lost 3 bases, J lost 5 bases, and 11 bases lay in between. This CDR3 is CASSPQTDHNEQFF. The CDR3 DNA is TGTGCCAGCTCACCCCAGACAGACCACAATGAGCAGTTCTTC.

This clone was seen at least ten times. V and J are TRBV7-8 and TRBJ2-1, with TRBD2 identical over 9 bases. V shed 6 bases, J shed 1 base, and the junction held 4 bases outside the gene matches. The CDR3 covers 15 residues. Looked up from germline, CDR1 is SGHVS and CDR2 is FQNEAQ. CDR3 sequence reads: CASRPGLASYNEQFF. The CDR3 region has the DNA TGTGCCAGCAGACCGGGACTAGCTTCCTACAATGAGCAGTTCTTC.

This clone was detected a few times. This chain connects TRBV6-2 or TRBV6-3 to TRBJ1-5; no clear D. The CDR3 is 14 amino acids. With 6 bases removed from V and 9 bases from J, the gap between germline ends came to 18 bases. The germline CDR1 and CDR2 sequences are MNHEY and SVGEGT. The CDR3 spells CASSVAGSEGPQHF. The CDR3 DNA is TGTGCCAGCAGCGTGGCGGGATCCGAAGGGCCCCAGCATTTT.

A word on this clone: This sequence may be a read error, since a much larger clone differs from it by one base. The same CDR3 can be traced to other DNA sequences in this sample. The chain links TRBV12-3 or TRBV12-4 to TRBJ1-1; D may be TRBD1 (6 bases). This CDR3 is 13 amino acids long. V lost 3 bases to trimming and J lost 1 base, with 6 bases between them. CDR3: CASSLTGNTEAFF. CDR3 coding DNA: TGTGCCAGCAGTTTGACAGGGAACACTGAAGCTTTCTTT.

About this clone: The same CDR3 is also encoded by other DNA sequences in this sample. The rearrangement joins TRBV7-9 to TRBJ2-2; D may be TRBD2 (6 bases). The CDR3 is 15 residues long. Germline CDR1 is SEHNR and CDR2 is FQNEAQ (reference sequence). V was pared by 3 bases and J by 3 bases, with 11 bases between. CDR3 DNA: TGTGCCAGCAGCTTGGGGACTGGGGACACCGGGGAGCTGTTTTTT. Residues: CASSLGTGDTGELFF. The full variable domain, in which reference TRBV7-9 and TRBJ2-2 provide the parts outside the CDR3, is DTGVSQNPRHKITKRGQNVTFRCDPISEHNRLYWYRQTLGQGPEFLTYFQNEAQLEKSRLLSDRFSAERPKGSFSTLEIQRTEQGDSAMYLCASSLGTGDTGELFFGEGSRLTVL.

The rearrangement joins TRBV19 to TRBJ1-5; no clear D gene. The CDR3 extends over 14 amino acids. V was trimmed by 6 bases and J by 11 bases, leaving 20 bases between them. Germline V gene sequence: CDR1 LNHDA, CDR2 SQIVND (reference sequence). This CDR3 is CASSLSRQVFSQHF. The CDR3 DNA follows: TGTGCCAGTAGCCTCTCTCGGCAGGTCTTTTCCCAGCATTTT.

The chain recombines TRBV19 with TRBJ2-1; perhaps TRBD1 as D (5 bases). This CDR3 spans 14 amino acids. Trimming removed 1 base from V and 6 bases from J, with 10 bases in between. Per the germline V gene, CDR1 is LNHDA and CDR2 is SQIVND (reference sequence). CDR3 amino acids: CASSIGTGFNEQFF. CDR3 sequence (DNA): TGTGCCAGTAGTATAGGTACAGGCTTCAATGAGCAGTTCTTC.

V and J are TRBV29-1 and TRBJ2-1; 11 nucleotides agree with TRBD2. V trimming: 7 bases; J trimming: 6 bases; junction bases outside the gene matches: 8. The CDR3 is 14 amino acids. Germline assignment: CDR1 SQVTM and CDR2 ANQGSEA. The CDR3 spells CSGDFGLAGNEQFF. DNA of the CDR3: TGCAGCGGTGACTTCGGACTAGCGGGCAATGAGCAGTTCTTC.

The CDR3 here is CATQWSTGELFF. The DNA for the CDR3 is TGTGCCACCCAGTGGAGCACCGGGGAGCTGTTTTTT. V usage is TRBV10-3 and J usage is TRBJ2-2, with D hard to call. The germline V gene encodes CDR1 ENHRY and CDR2 SYGVKD. Trimming shortened V by 10 bases and J by 4 bases, and 10 bases separated the two germline ends. The CDR3 sequence is 12 residues long.

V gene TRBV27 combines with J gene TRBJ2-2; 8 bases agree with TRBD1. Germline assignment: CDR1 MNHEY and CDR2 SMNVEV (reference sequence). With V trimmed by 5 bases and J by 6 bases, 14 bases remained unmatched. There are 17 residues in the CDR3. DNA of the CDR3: TGTGCCAGCAGTACGGACAGGGAGAAGGGGTGGGCCGGGGAGCTGTTTTTT. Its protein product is CASSTDREKGWAGELFF.